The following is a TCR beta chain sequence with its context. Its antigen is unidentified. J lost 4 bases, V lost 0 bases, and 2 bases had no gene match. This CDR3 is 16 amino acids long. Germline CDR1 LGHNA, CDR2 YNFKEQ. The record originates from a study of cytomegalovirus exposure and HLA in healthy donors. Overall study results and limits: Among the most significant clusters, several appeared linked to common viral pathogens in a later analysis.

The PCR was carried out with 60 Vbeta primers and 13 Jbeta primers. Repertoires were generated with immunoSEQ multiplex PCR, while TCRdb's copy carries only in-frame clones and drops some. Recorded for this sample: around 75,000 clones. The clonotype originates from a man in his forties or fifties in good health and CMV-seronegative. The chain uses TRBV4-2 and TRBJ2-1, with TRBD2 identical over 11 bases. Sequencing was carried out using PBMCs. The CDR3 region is CASSQDGTSGYNEQFF. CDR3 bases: TGTGCCAGCAGCCAAGATGGGACTAGCGGTTACAATGAGCAGTTCTTC.